Following are 9 T cell receptor beta chains from one sample sequenced in a study of lymphopenia after photon versus proton radiotherapy. The table came from immunoSEQ multiplex PCR; TCRdb's copy has only in-frame clones and leaves some out. Found here are 20,000 to 25,000 clones, 85% of them singletons; the top ten hold under 20%. The sequences come from peripheral blood, collected from a patient treated with photon-based radiotherapy. These receptors all stem from a man aged 55 to 70 with pancreatic cancer.

J is TRBJ1-1 and V is TRBV19; D not resolved. The CDR3 has 17 amino acids. V was shortened by 3 bases and J by 5 bases, with 22 bases between the two germline ends. CDR1 is LNHDA and CDR2 is SQIVND in the germline V gene (reference sequence). CDR3 nucleotide sequence: TGTGCCAGTAGTATCGGGATTAGGACCTTTGGGAGTACTGAAGCTTTCTTT. It codes for CASSIGIRTFGSTEAFF.

The chain employs TRBV6-5 and TRBJ2-7; 7 bases match TRBD2. The trim removed 6 bases at V and 2 bases at J, leaving 1 base unmatched. In germline, CDR1 is MNHEY, CDR2 SVGAGI. This CDR3 comprises 12 residues. CDR3 in amino acids: CASRGGTYEQYF. Here the CDR3 DNA reads TGTGCCAGCAGGGGGGGGACCTACGAGCAGTACTTC.

The rearrangement links TRBV2 to TRBJ1-4; 11 bases align to TRBD1. The CDR3 loop spans 16 amino acids. The junction had 10 bases not matched to a gene; V was cut back by 5 bases and J by 8 bases. CDR1 is SNHLY, CDR2 FYNNEI, per germline. The CDR3 reads CASSPLTGQGEEKLFF. For the CDR3, the DNA is TGTGCCAGCAGTCCTCTAACGGGACAGGGGGAGGAAAAACTGTTTTTT.

This clone was seen a handful of times. The V gene is TRBV5-4, the J gene TRBJ1-2, with TRBD1 as a possible D gene (6 bases). The germline gives CDR1 SGHNT, CDR2 YYREEE (reference sequence). The CDR3 extends over 14 amino acids. The V and J ends lost 5 bases and 4 bases respectively, with 15 bases between them. The CDR3 loop reads CASRPGGLTYGYTF. As DNA, the CDR3 is TGTGCCAGCAGACCGGGGGGCTTAACCTATGGCTACACCTTC.

This clone was seen once. J is TRBJ2-2 and V is TRBV5-1; the D is unclear. Germline V lookup: CDR1 SGHRS, CDR2 YFSETQ. Deletions cut 4 bases from V and 3 bases from J, with 10 bases between. This CDR3 comprises 14 residues. CDR3 in DNA: TGCGCCAGCAGCGACCCCGCCTACACCGGGGAGCTGTTTTTT. Translating it yields CASSDPAYTGELFF. Complete variable domain (other parts from reference TRBV5-1 and TRBJ2-2): KAGVTQTPRYLIKTRGQQVTLSCSPISGHRSVSWYQQTPGQGLQFLFEYFSETQRNKGNFPGRFSGRQFSNSRSEMNVSTLELGDSALYLCASSDPAYTGELFFGEGSRLTVL.

The V and J genes are TRBV7-9 and TRBJ2-5; TRBD1 aligns across 11 bases. The CDR3 contains 16 residues. J gave up 7 bases and V 6 bases, and 13 bases lay outside the gene matches. The V gene's germline CDR1 is SEHNR and CDR2 FQNEAQ (reference sequence). The CDR3 reads CASSTWTGGSFGTQYF. The CDR3 nucleotides are TGTGCCAGCAGTACTTGGACAGGGGGCTCCTTTGGGACCCAGTACTTC. The complete variable domain, with remaining parts taken from reference TRBV7-9 and TRBJ2-5, reads DTGVSQNPRHKITKRGQNVTFRCDPISEHNRLYWYRQTLGQGPEFLTYFQNEAQLEKSRLLSDRFSAERPKGSFSTLEIQRTEQGDSAMYLCASSTWTGGSFGTQYFGPGTRLLVL.

This clone was detected a few times. This chain joins TRBV9 and TRBJ2-4; TRBD2 agrees at 10 bases. CDR3 length: 18 residues. V was pared by 0 bases and J by 4 bases, with 10 bases of the junction left unmatched. From germline, CDR1 is SGDLS and CDR2 YYNGEE. CDR3 region: CASSVESGGAGSKNIQYF. The CDR3 DNA reads as TGTGCCAGCAGCGTAGAAAGCGGGGGGGCCGGCTCAAAAAACATTCAGTACTTC.

This clone was counted a few times. The chain carries TRBV7-8 and TRBJ2-7, with D maybe TRBD2 (6 bases). The CDR3 is 13 residues long. The V end lost 5 bases, the J end lost 3 bases, and 11 bases lay between the germline ends. Germline CDR1 is SGHVS and CDR2 is FQNEAQ. The CDR3 protein is CASSRTTSYEQYF. The CDR3 DNA follows: TGTGCCAGCAGCCGAACGACTAGCTACGAGCAGTACTTC.

The chain carries TRBV4-1 and TRBJ2-7; D uncertain. Deletions cut 0 bases from V and 4 bases from J, with 10 bases between. CDR1 is MGHRA, CDR2 YSYEKL, per germline. The CDR3 runs to 14 residues. The CDR3 sequence is CASSQDRSLYEQYF. The DNA of the CDR3 is TGCGCCAGCAGCCAAGATAGGTCCCTTTACGAGCAGTACTTC.